The 22 T cell receptor beta chains given below trace back to one sample, sequenced in a study of blood T cell repertoires in COVID-19 (dated by TCRdb to the early 2020s). Libraries were made using the immunoSEQ multiplex PCR assay. TCRdb mirrors the immuneACCESS table, restricted to in-frame sequences. Some clones are absent from its copies; in checked studies, under half trace to an unresolved V gene, and the reason for the others is unknown. The sample table contains under 50,000 clones; only one count was recorded for just under 70% of them. The ten largest clones add up to 6.2% of the sample. Sequencing input: peripheral blood. These receptors were obtained from a man older than 75 with acute or convalescent COVID-19.

The V call is TRBV7-8, the J call TRBJ1-1, with TRBD1 matching over 7 bases. CDR1 is SGHVS, CDR2 FQNEAQ, per germline. The CDR3 has 12 residues. V dropped 6 bases and J dropped 5; count of bases not matched to a gene: 3. CDR3 coding DNA: TGTGCCAGCAGGACAGGGAATACTGAAGCTTTCTTT. This translates into CASRTGNTEAFF.

This chain connects TRBV3-1 (or the pseudogene TRBV3-2) to TRBJ2-2; 8 positions match TRBD1. Germline values: CDR1 LGHDT, CDR2 YNNKEL (reference sequence). The V segment lost 1 base and the J segment 4 bases; nucleotides outside the gene matches: 2. The CDR3 length is 15 residues. CDR3 in amino acids: CASSQGTGPTGELFF. The CDR3 bases are TGTGCCAGCAGCCAAGGGACAGGGCCCACCGGGGAGCTGTTTTTT.

This chain joins TRBV29-1 and TRBJ1-1, with D perhaps matching TRBD1 (6 bases). Germline loops: CDR1 SQVTM, CDR2 ANQGSEA. CDR3 length: 15 residues. The V and J ends lost 5 bases and 0 bases respectively, with 16 bases between them. CDR3 DNA: TGCAGCGTTCCCGACGGACAGAGCATGAACACTGAAGCTTTCTTT. This codes for CSVPDGQSMNTEAFF.

V is TRBV5-8 and J is TRBJ2-5, with 9 bases identical to TRBD1. Trimming removed 2 bases from V and 4 bases from J; junction bases left unmatched: 12. There are 17 residues in the CDR3. CDR1 is SGHTS, CDR2 YDEGEE, per germline. The CDR3 spells CASSFRPGTGLAETQYF. The CDR3 coding sequence is TGTGCCAGCAGCTTCCGTCCCGGGACAGGGTTGGCAGAGACCCAGTACTTC.

This chain joins TRBV4-2 and TRBJ2-6; 7 bases agree with TRBD1. The V and J ends lost 1 base and 2 bases, in that order; junction bases with no gene match: 5. This CDR3 spans 17 amino acids. The germline CDR1 and CDR2 sequences are LGHNA and YNFKEQ. The CDR3 here is CASSQGLTGAGANVLTF. In DNA, the CDR3 is TGTGCCAGCAGCCAAGGTCTAACAGGGGCTGGGGCCAACGTCCTGACTTTC.

CDR3 bases: TGCGCCAGCAGCCAAGAAGCGCGGGATTTTAATGAGCAGTTCTTC. It specifies CASSQEARDFNEQFF. The rearrangement joins TRBV4-3 to TRBJ2-1, with TRBD2 as a possible D gene (6 bases). Per the germline V gene, CDR1 is LGHNA and CDR2 is YSLEER. The ends were cut back, 0 bases at V and 7 bases at J, with 13 bases in the middle. This CDR3 has 15 amino acids.

This clone has just a few counts. The chain employs TRBV14 and TRBJ1-2; D call uncertain. Germline CDR1 SGHDN, CDR2 FVKESK. Trimming left V 0 bases short and J 3 bases short, with 8 bases between. CDR3 length: 14 amino acids. The CDR3 nucleotides read TGTGCCAGCAGCCAAGATGGGCAGTACTATGGCTACACCTTC. Translated, it gives CASSQDGQYYGYTF.

The J gene is TRBJ2-1, the V gene TRBV4-3; 7 nucleotides align to TRBD2. CDR3 length: 13 amino acids. CDR1 and CDR2 (germline): LGHNA, YSLEER. The J segment lost 9 bases and the V segment lost 4 bases, leaving 6 bases of the junction unmatched. The CDR3 here is CASSPRGGGEQFF. The CDR3 coding sequence is TGCGCCAGCAGCCCAAGGGGCGGGGGTGAGCAGTTCTTC.

The V and J genes are TRBV19 and TRBJ2-1, with a tentative D call TRBD1 (6 bases). CDR1 and CDR2 (germline): LNHDA, SQIVND (reference sequence). The V end was cut by 6 bases, the J end by 0 bases, with 6 bases between. The CDR3 is 13 residues long. In DNA form, the CDR3 reads TGTGCCAGTAGGGACAGCTCCTACAATGAGCAGTTCTTC. Its translation is CASRDSSYNEQFF.

This clone appeared a single time. V and J are TRBV2 and TRBJ1-2; D might be TRBD1 (5 bases). The CDR3 length is 15 residues. CDR1 and CDR2 (germline): SNHLY, FYNNEI. V lost 1 base and J 8 bases, leaving 17 bases between the germline ends. The CDR3 is CASSEVGGINFGYTF. The CDR3 DNA reads as TGTGCCAGCAGTGAAGTCGGGGGAATCAATTTCGGCTACACCTTC.

The genes are TRBV7-9 and TRBJ2-2; TRBD2 agrees at 14 bases. The germline gives CDR1 SEHNR, CDR2 FQNEAQ (reference sequence). Trimming at V came to 6 bases and at J to 9 bases, leaving 3 bases not matched to a gene. This CDR3 has 14 residues. The CDR3 nucleotides read TGTGCCAGCAGAGGACTAGCGGGAGGCCGGGAGCTGTTTTTT. Translated: CASRGLAGGRELFF.

The CDR3: CASSLGGGGTDTQYF. The CDR3 coding sequence is TGCGCCAGCAGCTTGGGCGGGGGGGGTACAGATACGCAGTATTTT. The chain uses TRBV5-1 and TRBJ2-3; TRBD2 matches at 9 bases. Germline assignment: CDR1 SGHRS and CDR2 YFSETQ. With 0 bases clipped from V and 3 bases from J, the junction kept 2 bases outside the gene matches. The CDR3 has 15 residues.

V usage is TRBV18 and J usage is TRBJ2-7, with 8 bases matching TRBD1. In germline, CDR1 is KGHSH, CDR2 LQKENI. Trimming cost V 3 bases and J 1 base; bases outside gene matches: 5. CDR3 length: 15 residues. CDR3 sequence: CASSPRTGISYEQYF. In DNA form, the CDR3 reads TGTGCCAGCTCACCTAGGACAGGGATTTCCTACGAGCAGTACTTC.

The chain couples TRBV30 to TRBJ1-2; D might be TRBD1 (5 bases). The V and J ends lost 8 bases and 2 bases respectively, with 12 bases between them. Germline V gene lookup returns CDR1 GTSNPN and CDR2 SVGIG (reference sequence). There are 12 residues in the CDR3. The CDR3 sequence: CAAGGDNYGYTF. The CDR3 coding sequence is TGTGCCGCCGGGGGGGACAACTATGGCTACACCTTC.

This chain uses TRBV2 with TRBJ2-1; D is undetermined. Trimming stripped 5 bases from V and 15 bases from J, with 20 bases between. The CDR3 is 13 amino acids. Germline V gene lookup returns CDR1 SNHLY and CDR2 FYNNEI. CDR3 sequence: CASSSSGSHPGFF. CDR3 nucleotides: TGTGCCAGCAGTTCAAGTGGTAGTCATCCGGGGTTCTTC. Full variable domain (missing parts from reference TRBV2 and TRBJ2-1): EPEVTQTPSHQVTQMGQEVILRCVPISNHLYFYWYRQILGQKVEFLVSFYNNEISEKSEIFDDQFSVERPDGSNFTLKIRSTKLEDSAMYFCASSSSGSHPGFFGPGTRLTVL.

The rearrangement links TRBV7-9 to TRBJ1-3; D might be TRBD1 (5 bases). V lost 1 base and J lost 4, with 14 bases in between. The germline gives CDR1 SEHNR, CDR2 FQNEAQ (reference sequence). There are 16 residues in the CDR3. The CDR3, as DNA: TGTGCCAGCAGCTTAGAAAGGGGCGCGCGGGGAAACACCATATATTTT. Its translation: CASSLERGARGNTIYF.

This clone was seen only a few times. The genes are TRBV3-1 (or the pseudogene TRBV3-2) and TRBJ1-5; no clear D. CDR1 LGHDT and CDR2 YNNKEL come from the germline V gene (reference sequence). Trimming took off 0 bases at V and 11 bases at J, with 11 bases between the two ends. The CDR3 is 13 residues long. The CDR3 region has the DNA TGTGCCAGCAGCCAAGATCGGTACAGCACCCAGCATTTT. Translated, it gives CASSQDRYSTQHF.

The chain is built from TRBV6-5 and TRBJ1-1; TRBD1 agrees at 8 bases. The CDR3 extends over 13 amino acids. Germline V CDR1 and CDR2: MNHEY, SVGAGI. Trimming cost V 6 bases and J 4 bases; bases outside gene matches: 4. The CDR3 region has the DNA TGTGCCAGCAGGGACAGGGTAGGCACTGAAGCTTTCTTT. It yields the protein CASRDRVGTEAFF.

This chain connects TRBV19 to TRBJ1-1; D gene ambiguous. CDR3 size: 13 residues. Trimming removed 1 base from V and 3 bases from J, with 6 bases in between. Germline V lookup: CDR1 LNHDA, CDR2 SQIVND (reference sequence). DNA for the CDR3: TGTGCCAGTAGTATAGTTACAGACACTGAAGCTTTCTTT. Residues: CASSIVTDTEAFF.

The chain is built from TRBV5-1 and TRBJ1-5, with D unresolved. The germline CDR1 and CDR2 sequences are SGHRS and YFSETQ. CDR3 length: 13 amino acids. Trimming took off 4 bases at V and 5 bases at J, with 10 bases between the two ends. The CDR3 sequence: CASSSSPDQPQHF. The CDR3 DNA reads TGCGCCAGCAGCAGCTCGCCGGATCAGCCCCAGCATTTT.

The genes are TRBV9 and TRBJ2-2; TRBD1 agrees at 9 bases. In germline, CDR1 is SGDLS, CDR2 YYNGEE. This CDR3 spans 13 amino acids. The trim removed 10 bases at V and 6 bases at J, leaving 7 bases unmatched. CDR3 loop: CAASQGASGELFF. Here the CDR3 DNA reads TGTGCCGCCTCACAGGGGGCTTCCGGGGAGCTGTTTTTT. Combining the CDR3 with reference TRBV9 and TRBJ2-2 gives the whole variable domain DSGVTQTPKHLITATGQRVTLRCSPRSGDLSVYWYQQSLDQGLQFLIQYYNGEERAKGNILERFSAQQFPDLHSELNLSSLELGDSALYFCAASQGASGELFFGEGSRLTVL.

The chain carries TRBV10-3 and TRBJ2-7, with 7 nucleotides matching TRBD1. Germline CDR1 reads ENHRY; CDR2 reads SYGVKD. Trimming at V came to 5 bases and at J to 0 bases, leaving 4 bases not matched to a gene. This CDR3 is 14 amino acids long. The CDR3 DNA reads as TGTGCCATCAGTCCGGGACAGAGCTCCTACGAGCAGTACTTC. Translated: CAISPGQSSYEQYF.